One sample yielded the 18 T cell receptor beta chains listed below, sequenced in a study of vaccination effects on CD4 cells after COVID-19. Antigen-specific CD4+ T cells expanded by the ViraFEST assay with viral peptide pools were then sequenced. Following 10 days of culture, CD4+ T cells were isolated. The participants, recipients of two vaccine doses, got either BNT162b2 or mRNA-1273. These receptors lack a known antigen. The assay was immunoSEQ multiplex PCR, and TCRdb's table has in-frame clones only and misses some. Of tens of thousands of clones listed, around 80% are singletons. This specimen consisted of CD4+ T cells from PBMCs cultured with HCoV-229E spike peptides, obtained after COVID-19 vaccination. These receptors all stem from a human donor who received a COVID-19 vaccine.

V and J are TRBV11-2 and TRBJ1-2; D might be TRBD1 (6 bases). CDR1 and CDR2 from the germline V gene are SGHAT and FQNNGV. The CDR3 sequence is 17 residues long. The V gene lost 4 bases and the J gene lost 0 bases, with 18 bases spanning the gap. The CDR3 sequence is CASSSSWGPKANYGYTF. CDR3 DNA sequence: TGTGCCAGCAGCTCATCGTGGGGGCCGAAGGCTAACTATGGCTACACCTTC.

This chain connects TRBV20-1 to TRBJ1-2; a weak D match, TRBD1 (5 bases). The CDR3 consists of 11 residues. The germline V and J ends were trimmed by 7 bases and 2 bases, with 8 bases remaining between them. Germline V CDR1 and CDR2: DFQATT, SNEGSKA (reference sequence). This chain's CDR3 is CSGTPNYGYTF. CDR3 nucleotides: TGCAGTGGGACACCCAACTATGGCTACACCTTC.

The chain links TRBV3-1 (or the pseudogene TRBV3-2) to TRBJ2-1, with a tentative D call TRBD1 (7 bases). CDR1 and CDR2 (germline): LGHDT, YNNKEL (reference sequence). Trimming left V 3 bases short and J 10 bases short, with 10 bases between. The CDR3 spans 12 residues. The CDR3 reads CASSHRGAEQFF. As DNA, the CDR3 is TGTGCCAGCAGCCACAGGGGGGCCGAGCAGTTCTTC.

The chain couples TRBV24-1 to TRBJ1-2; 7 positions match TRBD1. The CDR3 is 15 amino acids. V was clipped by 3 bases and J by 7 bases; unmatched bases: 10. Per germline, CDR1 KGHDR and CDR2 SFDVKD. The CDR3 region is CATSDPTQGSGGYTF. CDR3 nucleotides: TGTGCCACCAGTGATCCCACACAGGGGAGTGGTGGCTACACCTTC.

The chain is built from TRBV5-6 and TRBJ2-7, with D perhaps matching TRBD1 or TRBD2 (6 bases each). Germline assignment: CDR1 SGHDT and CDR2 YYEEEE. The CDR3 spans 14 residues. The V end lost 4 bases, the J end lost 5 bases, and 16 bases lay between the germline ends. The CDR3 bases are TGTGCCAGCAGCCTTTACCCGGGGGCCCACGAGCAGTACGTC. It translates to CASSLYPGAHEQYV.

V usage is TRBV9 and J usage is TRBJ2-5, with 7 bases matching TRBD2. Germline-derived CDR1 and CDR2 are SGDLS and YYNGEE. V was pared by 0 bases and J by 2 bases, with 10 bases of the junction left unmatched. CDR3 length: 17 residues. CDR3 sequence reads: CASSVGPAWGGQETQYF. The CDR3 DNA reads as TGTGCCAGCAGCGTAGGGCCGGCTTGGGGAGGGCAAGAGACCCAGTACTTC.

The CDR3 DNA follows: TGTGCCAGCAGGTCAGGACAGGGTAAGCCCCAGCATTTT. It is translated as CASRSGQGKPQHF. The J gene is TRBJ1-5, the V gene TRBV6-5; the match to TRBD1 covers 8 bases. Trimming cost V 6 bases and J 8 bases; bases outside gene matches: 6. This CDR3 is 13 amino acids long. Germline CDR1 reads MNHEY; CDR2 reads SVGAGI.

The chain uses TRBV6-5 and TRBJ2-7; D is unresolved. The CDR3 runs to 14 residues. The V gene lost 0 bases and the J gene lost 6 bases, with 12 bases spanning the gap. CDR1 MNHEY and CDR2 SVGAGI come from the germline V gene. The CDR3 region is CASSYSGASGEQYV. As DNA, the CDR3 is TGTGCCAGCAGTTACTCGGGTGCGTCGGGCGAGCAGTACGTC.

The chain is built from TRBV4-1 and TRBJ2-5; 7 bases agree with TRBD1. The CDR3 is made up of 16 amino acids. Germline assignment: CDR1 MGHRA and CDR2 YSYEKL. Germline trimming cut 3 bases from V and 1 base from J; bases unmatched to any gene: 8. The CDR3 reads CASSQNRGVTQETQYF. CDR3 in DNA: TGCGCCAGCAGCCAGAACAGGGGCGTAACCCAAGAGACCCAGTACTTC.

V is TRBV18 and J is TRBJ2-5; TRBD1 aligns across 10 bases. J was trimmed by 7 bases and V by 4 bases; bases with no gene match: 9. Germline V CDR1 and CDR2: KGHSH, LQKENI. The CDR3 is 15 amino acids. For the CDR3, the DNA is TGTGCCAGCTCACTAGAGACAGGGGGCGTCAGGACCCAGTACTTC. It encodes CASSLETGGVRTQYF.

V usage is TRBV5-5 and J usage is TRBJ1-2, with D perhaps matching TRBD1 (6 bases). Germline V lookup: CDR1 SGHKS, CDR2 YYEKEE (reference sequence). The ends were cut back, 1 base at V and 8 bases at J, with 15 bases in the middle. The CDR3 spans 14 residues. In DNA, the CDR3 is TGTGCCAGCAGCTTGTTCGAACAGGGTGGGGGCTACACCTTC. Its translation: CASSLFEQGGGYTF.

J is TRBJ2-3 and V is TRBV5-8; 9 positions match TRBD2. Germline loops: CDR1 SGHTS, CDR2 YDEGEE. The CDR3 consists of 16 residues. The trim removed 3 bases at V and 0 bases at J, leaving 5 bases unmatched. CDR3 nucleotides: TGTGCCAGCAGCTCCTCTAGCGGGGCCAGCACAGATACGCAGTATTTT. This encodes CASSSSSGASTDTQYF.

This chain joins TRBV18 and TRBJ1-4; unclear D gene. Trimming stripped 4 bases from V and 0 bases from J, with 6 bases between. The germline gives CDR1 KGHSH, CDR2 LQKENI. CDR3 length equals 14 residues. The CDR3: CASSQSSTNEKLFF. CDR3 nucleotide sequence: TGTGCCAGCTCACAGAGTTCAACTAATGAAAAACTGTTTTTT.

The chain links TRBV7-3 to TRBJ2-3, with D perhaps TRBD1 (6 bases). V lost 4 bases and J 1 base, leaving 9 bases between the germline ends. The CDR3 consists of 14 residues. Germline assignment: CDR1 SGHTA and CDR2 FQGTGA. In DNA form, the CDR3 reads TGTGCCAGCAGCTCCCGACAGGGCACAGATACGCAGTATTTT. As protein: CASSSRQGTDTQYF.

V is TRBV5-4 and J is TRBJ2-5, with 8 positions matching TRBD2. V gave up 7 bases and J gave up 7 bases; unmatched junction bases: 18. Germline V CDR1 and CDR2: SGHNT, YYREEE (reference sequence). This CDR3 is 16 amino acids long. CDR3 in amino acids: CASLEMYTGGRGTQYF. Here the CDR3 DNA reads TGTGCCAGCCTCGAGATGTATACGGGGGGGCGTGGGACCCAGTACTTC.

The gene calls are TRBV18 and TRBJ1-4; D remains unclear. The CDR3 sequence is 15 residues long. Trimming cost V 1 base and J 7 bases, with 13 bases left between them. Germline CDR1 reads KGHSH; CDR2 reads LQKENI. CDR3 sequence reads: CASSPLSSGGEKLFF. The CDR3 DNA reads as TGTGCCAGCTCACCACTTTCCAGCGGTGGTGAAAAACTGTTTTTT.

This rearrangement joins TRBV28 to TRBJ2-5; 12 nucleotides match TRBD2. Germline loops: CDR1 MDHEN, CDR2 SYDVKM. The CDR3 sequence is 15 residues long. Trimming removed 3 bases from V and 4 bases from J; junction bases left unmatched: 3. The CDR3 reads CASSLPSGGGETQYF. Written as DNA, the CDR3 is TGTGCCAGCAGTTTGCCTAGCGGGGGGGGAGAGACCCAGTACTTC. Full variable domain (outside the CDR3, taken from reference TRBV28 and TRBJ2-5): DVKVTQSSRYLVKRTGEKVFLECVQDMDHENMFWYRQDPGLGLRLIYFSYDVKMKEKGDIPEGYSVSREKKERFSLILESASTNQTSMYLCASSLPSGGGETQYFGPGTRLLVL.

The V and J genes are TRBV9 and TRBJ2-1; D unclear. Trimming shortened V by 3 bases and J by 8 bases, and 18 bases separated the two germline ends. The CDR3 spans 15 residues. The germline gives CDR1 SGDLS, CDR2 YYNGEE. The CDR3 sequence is CASSATVVSADEQFF. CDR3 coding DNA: TGTGCCAGCAGCGCTACCGTAGTATCGGCGGATGAGCAGTTCTTC.